This T cell receptor (beta chain) was identified in a study of blood T cell repertoires in COVID-19. In the study overall: Acute-phase and convalescent COVID-19 samples originated in the United States, Italy and Spain.

In the original processing: Reference gene primer amplification gave nucleated cell count estimates. The method was immunoSEQ multiplex PCR; TCRdb's version includes in-frame clones alone and lacks a portion of them. V and J calls and clone size are those listed in that table; D and trimming were worked out from the DNA. The sample holds roughly 50,000 clones; approximately 80% are singletons and the top ten take roughly three fifths. The V end was cut by 0 bases, the J end by 6 bases, with 12 bases between. The CDR3 is 14 amino acids. CDR1 is SGDLS, CDR2 YYNGEE, per germline. The chain combines TRBV9 with TRBJ1-2, with D perhaps TRBD1 (5 bases). Sequenced input: peripheral blood. This TCR came from a man in his 70s with acute or convalescent COVID-19. CDR3 sequence (DNA): TGTGCCAGCAGCGTAGTAGCTCAGGGCAATGGCTACACCTTC. It encodes CASSVVAQGNGYTF. The full variable domain, rest sourced from reference TRBV9 and TRBJ1-2, is DSGVTQTPKHLITATGQRVTLRCSPRSGDLSVYWYQQSLDQGLQFLIQYYNGEERAKGNILERFSAQQFPDLHSELNLSSLELGDSALYFCASSVVAQGNGYTFGSGTRLTVV.